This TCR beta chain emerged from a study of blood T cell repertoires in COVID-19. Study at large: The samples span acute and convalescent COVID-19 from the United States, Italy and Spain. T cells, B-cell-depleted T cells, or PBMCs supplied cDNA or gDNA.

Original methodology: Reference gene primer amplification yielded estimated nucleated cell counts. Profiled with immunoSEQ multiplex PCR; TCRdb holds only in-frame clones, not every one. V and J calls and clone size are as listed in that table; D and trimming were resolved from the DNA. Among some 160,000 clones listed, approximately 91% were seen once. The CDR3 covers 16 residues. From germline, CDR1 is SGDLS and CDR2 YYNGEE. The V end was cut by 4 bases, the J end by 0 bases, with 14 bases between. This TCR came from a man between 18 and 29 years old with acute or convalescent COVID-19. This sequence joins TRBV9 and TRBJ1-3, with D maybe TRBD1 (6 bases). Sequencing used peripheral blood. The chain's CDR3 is CASSRDNGVSGNTIYF. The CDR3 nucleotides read TGTGCCAGCAGCCGGGACAATGGGGTCTCTGGAAACACCATATATTTT.